The rows below give T cell receptor beta chains drawn from one sample of a study of T-cell reconstitution after alpha-beta-depleted transplantation in children. TCRdb reprocessed the PCR reads with MiXCR, giving one entry per CDR3 protein. The sample carries about 690,000 distinct CDR3 sequences, approximately 15% recorded once. The sample consisted of PBMCs from the stem cell graft donor, taken from the stem cell graft. These receptors were collected from a human donor who donated a stem cell graft to a child with acute myeloid leukemia. CDR3s include the opening cysteine and the closing phenylalanine or tryptophan. The D gene is left open where the match is weak.

J gene	D gene	V gene	CDR3 protein
TRBJ2-3	-	TRBV20-1	CSAPPSGGTKDRTDTQYF
TRBJ2-7	TRBD1	TRBV12-3/TRBV12-4	CASSYRQGQDEQYF
TRBJ2-1	-	TRBV20-1	CSASKGSEQFF
TRBJ2-7	-	TRBV7-2	CASSSVSGDYEQYF
TRBJ2-1	TRBD1	TRBV10-3	CALSPPQKKGASYNEQFF
TRBJ2-1	-	TRBV20-1	CSARTQALNEQFF
TRBJ2-7	TRBD1	TRBV29-1	CSVTGQADSYEQYF
TRBJ1-4	-	TRBV7-2	CASSQWGANEKLFF
TRBJ2-1	-	TRBV6-5	CATSTAYNEQFF
TRBJ1-1	-	TRBV6-4	CASSDSDSNTEAFF
TRBJ1-2	-	TRBV12-3/TRBV12-4	CASSIHPGYSYTF
TRBJ2-1	-	TRBV5-6	CASTIRAAYNEQFF
TRBJ2-1	-	TRBV28	CASRSDRGGNEQFF
TRBJ2-5	TRBD1	TRBV7-2	CASSPPGTGQETQYF
TRBJ1-1	-	TRBV7-2	CASSLVSTNTEAFF
TRBJ2-7	TRBD2	TRBV20-1	CCARDAISSGGIYEQYF
TRBJ2-7	TRBD1	TRBV11-2	CASSHDRVGEQYF
TRBJ1-5	-	TRBV20-1	CSARDHVDQPQHF
TRBJ2-5	-	TRBV12-3/TRBV12-4	CASSAVMGDKETQYF
TRBJ2-1	-	TRBV20-1	CSARGGRGPYNEQFF
TRBJ2-1	TRBD2	TRBV20-1	CSASWVAGVDNEQFF
TRBJ2-5	TRBD1	TRBV20-1	CSAIGWPGGQETQYF
TRBJ1-1	-	TRBV29-1	CSGRKEAEAFF
TRBJ2-1	TRBD2	TRBV29-1	CSALTGLVGGEQFF
TRBJ2-3	-	TRBV5-1	CASSVHRDTQYF
TRBJ2-3	-	TRBV18	CASSYAGNTDTQYF
TRBJ1-5	-	TRBV20-1	CSARDPGSGDNQPQHF
TRBJ2-1	TRBD2	TRBV20-1	CSARSGGGLFYNEQFF
TRBJ2-7	-	TRBV7-9	CASSLERGVSHEQYF
TRBJ2-1	TRBD2	TRBV20-1	CTIKRRGGEQFF
TRBJ1-5	-	TRBV6-5	CASSYGVVISNQPQHF
TRBJ2-1	TRBD1	TRBV7-8	CASSLVGRTGRYNEQFF
TRBJ2-6	-	TRBV20-1	CSALGRANVLTF
TRBJ2-3	-	TRBV7-6	CASSSPDSSHTQYF
TRBJ2-3	-	TRBV4-3	CASSQGKVGISTDTQYF
TRBJ2-2	-	TRBV12-3/TRBV12-4	CASSNRQYTGELFF
TRBJ1-3	-	TRBV20-1	CSAMGTLGNTIYF
TRBJ1-1	TRBD1	TRBV20-1	CSARGLGTGASMNTEAFF
TRBJ1-1	-	TRBV7-9	CASSTYRGAFF
TRBJ1-2	TRBD1	TRBV9	CASSVARTGIDYGYTF
TRBJ2-1	TRBD2	TRBV4-1	CASSQDPTSGGANNEQFF
TRBJ1-5	TRBD1	TRBV20-1	CSAQDRGRNQPQHF
TRBJ2-6	-	TRBV12-3/TRBV12-4	CASSRPSGANVLTF
TRBJ2-1	-	TRBV29-1	CSVSSGVGSYNEQFF
TRBJ1-3	-	TRBV20-1	CSAPPPSGNTIYF